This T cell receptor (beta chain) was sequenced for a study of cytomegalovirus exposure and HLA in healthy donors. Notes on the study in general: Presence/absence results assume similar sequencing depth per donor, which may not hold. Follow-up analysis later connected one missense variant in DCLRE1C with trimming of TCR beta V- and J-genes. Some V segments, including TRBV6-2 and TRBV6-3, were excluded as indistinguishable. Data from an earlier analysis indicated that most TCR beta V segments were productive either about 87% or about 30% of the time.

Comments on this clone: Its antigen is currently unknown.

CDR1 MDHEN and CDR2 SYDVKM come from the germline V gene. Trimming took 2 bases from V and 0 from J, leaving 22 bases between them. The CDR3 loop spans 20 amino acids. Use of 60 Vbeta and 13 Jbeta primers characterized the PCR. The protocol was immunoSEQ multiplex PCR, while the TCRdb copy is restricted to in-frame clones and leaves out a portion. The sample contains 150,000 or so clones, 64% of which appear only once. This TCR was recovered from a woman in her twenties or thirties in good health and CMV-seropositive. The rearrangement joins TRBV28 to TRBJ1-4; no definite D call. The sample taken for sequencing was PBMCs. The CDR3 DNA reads TGTGCCAGCAGTTTAAGATCTAGGCCGTCCTTTCTTGCAACTAATGAAAAACTGTTTTTT. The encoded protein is CASSLRSRPSFLATNEKLFF.